The rows below give T cell receptor beta chains drawn from one sample of a study of spatial heterogeneity in lung cancer. TCRdb passed the 5' RACE reads through MiXCR, listing each CDR3 protein once. The sample has 25,000 to 30,000 distinct CDR3 sequences, more than 5.5% seen once. This specimen was lung tumor tissue, taken at surgery. These receptors were taken from a male donor with early-stage non-small cell lung cancer. The CDR3 runs from the conserved cysteine through the conserved F or W.

j_gene: TRBJ2-3; len: 13; v_gene: TRBV7-2; CDR3aa: CASSFSGTDTQYF
j_gene: TRBJ2-7; len: 14; v_gene: TRBV18; CDR3aa: CASSHTERPAGQYF
j_gene: TRBJ1-3; len: 14; v_gene: TRBV20-1; CDR3aa: CSARRGSAGNTIYF
j_gene: TRBJ1-5; len: 14; v_gene: TRBV20-1; CDR3aa: CSARGDRDHQPQHF
j_gene: TRBJ1-3; len: 16; v_gene: TRBV5-1; CDR3aa: CASSFSGSFSGNTIYF
j_gene: TRBJ1-4; len: 14; v_gene: TRBV7-2; CDR3aa: CASSPRGGIRKLFF
j_gene: TRBJ2-7; len: 14; v_gene: TRBV5-6; CDR3aa: CASSLGALDYEQYF
j_gene: TRBJ1-3; len: 14; v_gene: TRBV6-5; CDR3aa: CASSYGGPGNTIYF
j_gene: TRBJ2-1; len: 15; v_gene: TRBV5-1; CDR3aa: CASSLGGQAVNEQFF
j_gene: TRBJ1-4; len: 13; v_gene: TRBV18; CDR3aa: CASSTTTNEKLFF
j_gene: TRBJ1-6; len: 16; v_gene: TRBV4-1; CDR3aa: CASSQEGLPPNSPLHF
j_gene: TRBJ2-4; len: 12; v_gene: TRBV2; CDR3aa: CASSLEWNIQYF
j_gene: TRBJ2-1; len: 16; v_gene: TRBV6-2/TRBV6-3; CDR3aa: CASSNTGGSSYNEQFF
j_gene: TRBJ1-2; len: 15; v_gene: TRBV28; CDR3aa: CASSLMLRENYGYTF
j_gene: TRBJ1-1; len: 16; v_gene: TRBV5-6; CDR3aa: CASSSGTGGWDTEAFF
j_gene: TRBJ2-5; len: 15; v_gene: TRBV5-1; CDR3aa: CASSLTRGATLGQYF
j_gene: TRBJ2-7; len: 15; v_gene: TRBV27; CDR3aa: CASSFRGGWFGEQYF
j_gene: TRBJ2-7; len: 16; v_gene: TRBV2; CDR3aa: CASSPIGGSISYEQYF
j_gene: TRBJ2-4; len: 13; v_gene: TRBV20-1; CDR3aa: CSARAHPGDIQYF
j_gene: TRBJ1-5; len: 14; v_gene: TRBV10-3; CDR3aa: CAISEAGGGQPQHF
j_gene: TRBJ2-3; len: 12; v_gene: TRBV7-9; CDR3aa: CASTSSGDTQYF
j_gene: TRBJ1-5; len: 12; v_gene: TRBV20-1; CDR3aa: CSARVTNQPQHF
j_gene: TRBJ2-3; len: 13; v_gene: TRBV9; CDR3aa: CASSVARRDTQYF
j_gene: TRBJ1-1; len: 14; v_gene: TRBV20-1; CDR3aa: CSARDSEGGGRAFF
j_gene: TRBJ1-1; len: 13; v_gene: TRBV30; CDR3aa: CAWNRQANTEAFF
j_gene: TRBJ2-1; len: 14; v_gene: TRBV5-1; CDR3aa: CASSENSEYNEQFF
j_gene: TRBJ1-2; len: 14; v_gene: TRBV7-9; CDR3aa: CASSLITGINGYTF
j_gene: TRBJ2-5; len: 16; v_gene: TRBV28; CDR3aa: CASSLIAGGPEETQYF
j_gene: TRBJ1-2; len: 12; v_gene: TRBV12-3/TRBV12-4; CDR3aa: CASSTPGPVATF
j_gene: TRBJ1-6; len: 12; v_gene: TRBV7-2; CDR3aa: CASSPTNSPLHF
j_gene: TRBJ2-1; len: 14; v_gene: TRBV10-1; CDR3aa: CASSPMTGNDEQFF
j_gene: TRBJ1-5; len: 12; v_gene: TRBV28; CDR3aa: CASSSYRQPQHF
j_gene: TRBJ2-2; len: 15; v_gene: TRBV7-2; CDR3aa: CASSLDSRGTGELFF
j_gene: TRBJ2-2; len: 18; v_gene: TRBV5-6; CDR3aa: CASSLTTTGDLGTGELFF
j_gene: TRBJ1-1; len: 17; v_gene: TRBV7-6; CDR3aa: CASSLVPPTGENTEAFF
j_gene: TRBJ2-1; len: 14; v_gene: TRBV5-1; CDR3aa: CASSSGLANYEQFF